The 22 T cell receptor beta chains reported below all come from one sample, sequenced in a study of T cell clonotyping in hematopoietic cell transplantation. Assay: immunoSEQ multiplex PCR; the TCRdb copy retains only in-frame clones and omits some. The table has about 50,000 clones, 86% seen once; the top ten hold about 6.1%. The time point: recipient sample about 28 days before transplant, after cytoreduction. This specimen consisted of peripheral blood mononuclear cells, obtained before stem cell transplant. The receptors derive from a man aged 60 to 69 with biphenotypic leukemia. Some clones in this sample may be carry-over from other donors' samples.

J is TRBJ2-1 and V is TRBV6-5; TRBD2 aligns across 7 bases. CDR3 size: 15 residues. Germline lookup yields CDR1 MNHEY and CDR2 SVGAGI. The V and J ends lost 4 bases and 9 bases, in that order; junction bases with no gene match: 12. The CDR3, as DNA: TGTGCCAGCAGTTCCTCCCTAGCGGCTTCCACTGAGCAGTTCTTC. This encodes CASSSSLAASTEQFF.

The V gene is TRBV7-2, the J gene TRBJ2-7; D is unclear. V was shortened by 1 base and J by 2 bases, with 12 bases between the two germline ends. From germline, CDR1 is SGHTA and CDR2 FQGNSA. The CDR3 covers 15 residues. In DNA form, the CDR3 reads TGTGCCAGCAGCTTAGAAGTCTTAGGAACCTACGAGCAGTACTTC. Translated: CASSLEVLGTYEQYF.

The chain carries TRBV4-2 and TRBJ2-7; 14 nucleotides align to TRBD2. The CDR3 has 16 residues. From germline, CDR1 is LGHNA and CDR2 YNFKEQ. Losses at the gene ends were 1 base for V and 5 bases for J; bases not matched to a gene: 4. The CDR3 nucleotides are TGTGCCAGCAGCCAAGCCGGGACTAGCGGGAGAAACGAGCAGTACTTC. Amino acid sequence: CASSQAGTSGRNEQYF.

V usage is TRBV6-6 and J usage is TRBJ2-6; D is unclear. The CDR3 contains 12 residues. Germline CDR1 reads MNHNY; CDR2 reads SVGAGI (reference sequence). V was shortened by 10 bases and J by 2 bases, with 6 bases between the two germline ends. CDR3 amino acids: CATRTGANVLTF. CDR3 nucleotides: TGTGCCACCCGGACTGGGGCCAACGTCCTGACTTTC.

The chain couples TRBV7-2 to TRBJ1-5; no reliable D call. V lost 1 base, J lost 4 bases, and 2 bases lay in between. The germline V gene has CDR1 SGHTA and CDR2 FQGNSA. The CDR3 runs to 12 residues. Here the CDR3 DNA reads TGTGCCAGCAGCTTAGTAAATCAGCCCCAGCATTTT. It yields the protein CASSLVNQPQHF.

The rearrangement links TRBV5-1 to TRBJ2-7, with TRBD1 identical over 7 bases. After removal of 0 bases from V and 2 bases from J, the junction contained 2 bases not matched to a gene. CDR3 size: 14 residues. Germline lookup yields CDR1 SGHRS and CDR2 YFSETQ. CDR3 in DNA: TGCGCCAGCAGCTTGGCAGGGGGTACCTACGAGCAGTACTTC. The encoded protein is CASSLAGGTYEQYF. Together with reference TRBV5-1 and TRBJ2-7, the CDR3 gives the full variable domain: KAGVTQTPRYLIKTRGQQVTLSCSPISGHRSVSWYQQTPGQGLQFLFEYFSETQRNKGNFPGRFSGRQFSNSRSEMNVSTLELGDSALYLCASSLAGGTYEQYFGPGTRLTVT.

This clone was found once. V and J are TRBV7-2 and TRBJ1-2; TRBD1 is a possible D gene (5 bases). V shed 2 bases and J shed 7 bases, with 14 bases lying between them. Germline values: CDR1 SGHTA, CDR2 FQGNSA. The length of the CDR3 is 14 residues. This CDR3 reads CASSLLRQTFGYTF. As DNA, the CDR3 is TGTGCCAGCAGCTTACTCCGACAGACCTTTGGCTACACCTTC.

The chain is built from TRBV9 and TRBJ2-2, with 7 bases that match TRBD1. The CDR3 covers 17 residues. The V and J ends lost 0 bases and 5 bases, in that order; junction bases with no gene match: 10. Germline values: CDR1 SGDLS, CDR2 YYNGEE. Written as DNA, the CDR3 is TGTGCCAGCAGCGTAGAATCGAGGGGGCGGCAAACCGGGGAGCTGTTTTTT. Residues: CASSVESRGRQTGELFF.

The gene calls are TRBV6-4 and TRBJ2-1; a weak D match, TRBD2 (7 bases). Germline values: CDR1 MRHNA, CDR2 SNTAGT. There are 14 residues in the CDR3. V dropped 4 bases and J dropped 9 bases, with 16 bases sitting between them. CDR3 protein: CASSGQVGGSEQFF. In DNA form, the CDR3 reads TGTGCCAGCAGTGGACAGGTGGGGGGGAGTGAGCAGTTCTTC.

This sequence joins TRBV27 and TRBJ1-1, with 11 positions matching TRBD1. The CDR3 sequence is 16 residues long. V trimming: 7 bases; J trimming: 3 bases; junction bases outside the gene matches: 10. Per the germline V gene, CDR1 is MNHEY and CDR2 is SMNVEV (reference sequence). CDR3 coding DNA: TGTGCCAGCAAACCCGGGACAGGGGGAAAGGACACTGAAGCTTTCTTT. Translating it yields CASKPGTGGKDTEAFF.

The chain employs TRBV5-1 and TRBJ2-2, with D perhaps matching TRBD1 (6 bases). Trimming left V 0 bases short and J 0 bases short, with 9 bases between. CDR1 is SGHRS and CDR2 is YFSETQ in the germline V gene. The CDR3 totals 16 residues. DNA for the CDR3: TGCGCCAGCAGCTTGGCAGGGGCTCCGAACACCGGGGAGCTGTTTTTT. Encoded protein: CASSLAGAPNTGELFF.

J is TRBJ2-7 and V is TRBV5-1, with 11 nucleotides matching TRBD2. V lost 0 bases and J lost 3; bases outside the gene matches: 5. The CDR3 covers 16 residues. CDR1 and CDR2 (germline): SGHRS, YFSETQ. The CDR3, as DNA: TGCGCCAGCAGCTTGGGTCTAGCGGGAGGAAGCTACGAGCAGTACTTC. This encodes CASSLGLAGGSYEQYF. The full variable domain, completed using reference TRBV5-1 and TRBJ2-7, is KAGVTQTPRYLIKTRGQQVTLSCSPISGHRSVSWYQQTPGQGLQFLFEYFSETQRNKGNFPGRFSGRQFSNSRSEMNVSTLELGDSALYLCASSLGLAGGSYEQYFGPGTRLTVT.

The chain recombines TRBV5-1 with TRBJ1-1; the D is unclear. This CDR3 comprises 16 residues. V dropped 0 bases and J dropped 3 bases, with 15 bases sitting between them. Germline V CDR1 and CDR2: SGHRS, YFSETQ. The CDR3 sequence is CASSLEDMGRDTEAFF. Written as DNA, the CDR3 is TGCGCCAGCAGCTTGGAAGATATGGGGAGAGACACTGAAGCTTTCTTT.

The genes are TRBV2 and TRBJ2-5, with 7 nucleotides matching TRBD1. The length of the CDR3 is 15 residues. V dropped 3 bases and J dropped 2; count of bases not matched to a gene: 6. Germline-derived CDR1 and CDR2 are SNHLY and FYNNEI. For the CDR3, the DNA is TGTGCCAGCAGTGAGAGGACAGGACAACAAGAGACCCAGTACTTC. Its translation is CASSERTGQQETQYF.

CDR3: CASSQVGGSDQPQHF. In DNA form, the CDR3 reads TGCGCCAGCAGCCAGGTGGGAGGGAGCGATCAGCCCCAGCATTTT. V usage is TRBV4-1 and J usage is TRBJ1-5; no firm D call. Trimming took 3 bases from V and 5 from J, leaving 14 bases between them. Germline V gene lookup returns CDR1 MGHRA and CDR2 YSYEKL. This CDR3 comprises 15 residues.

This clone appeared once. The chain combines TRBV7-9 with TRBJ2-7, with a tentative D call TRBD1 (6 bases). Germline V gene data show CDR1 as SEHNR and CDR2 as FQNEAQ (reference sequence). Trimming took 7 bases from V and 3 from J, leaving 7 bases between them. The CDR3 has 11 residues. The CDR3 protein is CASTGDYEQYF. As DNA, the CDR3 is TGTGCCAGCACAGGGGACTACGAGCAGTACTTC.

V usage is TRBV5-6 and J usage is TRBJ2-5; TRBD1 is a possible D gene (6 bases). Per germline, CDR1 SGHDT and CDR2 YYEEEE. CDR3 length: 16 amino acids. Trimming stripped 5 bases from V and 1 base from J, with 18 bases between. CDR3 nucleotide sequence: TGTGCCAGCAGTTGGGGGTCAGGGACATCCCAAGAGACCCAGTACTTC. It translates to CASSWGSGTSQETQYF. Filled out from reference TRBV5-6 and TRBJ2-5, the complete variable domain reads DAGVTQSPTHLIKTRGQQVTLRCSPKSGHDTVSWYQQALGQGPQFIFQYYEEEERQRGNFPDRFSGHQFPNYSSELNVNALLLGDSALYLCASSWGSGTSQETQYFGPGTRLLVL.

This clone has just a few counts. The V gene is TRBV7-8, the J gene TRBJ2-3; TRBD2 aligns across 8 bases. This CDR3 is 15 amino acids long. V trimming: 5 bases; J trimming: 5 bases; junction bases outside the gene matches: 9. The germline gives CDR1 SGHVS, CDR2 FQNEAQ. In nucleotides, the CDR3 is TGTGCCAGCAGCAAAGGACTAGCATTAGGAGATACGCAGTATTTT. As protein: CASSKGLALGDTQYF.

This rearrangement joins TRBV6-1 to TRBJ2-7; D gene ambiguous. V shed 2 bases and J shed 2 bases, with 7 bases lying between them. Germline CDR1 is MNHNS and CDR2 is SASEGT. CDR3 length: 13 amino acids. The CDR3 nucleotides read TGTGCCAGCAGTGAATCACTTACCTACGAGCAGTACTTC. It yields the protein CASSESLTYEQYF.

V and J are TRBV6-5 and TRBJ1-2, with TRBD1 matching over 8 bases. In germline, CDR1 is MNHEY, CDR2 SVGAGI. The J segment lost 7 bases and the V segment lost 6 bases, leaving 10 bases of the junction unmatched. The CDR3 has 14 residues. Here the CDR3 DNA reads TGTGCCAGCAGACGTCCGGGACAGGATCCTGGCTACACCTTC. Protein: CASRRPGQDPGYTF.

The CDR3 DNA sequence: TGTGCCTGCTCGACCCTAGGGGGGGTAAGCTACGAGCAGTACTTC. This sequence encodes CACSTLGGVSYEQYF. The V gene is TRBV30, the J gene TRBJ2-7, with D maybe TRBD2 (7 bases). V was shortened by 6 bases and J by 3 bases, with 21 bases between the two germline ends. The germline V gene encodes CDR1 GTSNPN and CDR2 SVGIG (reference sequence). The CDR3 covers 15 residues. Filled out from reference TRBV30 and TRBJ2-7, the complete variable domain reads SQTIHQWPATLVQPVGSPLSLECTVEGTSNPNLYWYRQAAGRGLQLLFYSVGIGQISSEVPQNLSASRPQDRQFILSSKKLLLSDSGFYLCACSTLGGVSYEQYFGPGTRLTVT.

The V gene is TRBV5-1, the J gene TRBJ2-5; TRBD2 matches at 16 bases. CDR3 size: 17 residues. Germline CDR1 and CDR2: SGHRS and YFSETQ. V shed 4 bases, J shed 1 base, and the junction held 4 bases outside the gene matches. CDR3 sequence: CASSGGTSGRAQETQYF. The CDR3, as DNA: TGCGCCAGCAGCGGGGGGACTAGCGGGAGGGCCCAAGAGACCCAGTACTTC.